Presented here are 31 T cell receptor beta chains from one specimen sequenced in a study of control samples from healthy donors and cancer patients. Some clones are missing from TCRdb's copy, which holds only in-frame ones; the method was immunoSEQ multiplex PCR. The table includes fewer than 200,000 clones, nearly 96% detected once. Sequences were obtained from blood. Every receptor here comes from a woman in her 30s in good health.

CDR3: CASIAKGTGFIDSGANVLTF. The CDR3 DNA reads as TGTGCCAGCATCGCAAAAGGGACAGGGTTTATCGACTCTGGGGCCAACGTCCTGACTTTC. The rearrangement links TRBV5-4 to TRBJ2-6, with TRBD1 matching over 9 bases. This CDR3 has 20 residues. From germline, CDR1 is SGHNT and CDR2 YYREEE (reference sequence). Trimming removed 6 bases from V and 0 bases from J; junction bases left unmatched: 16.

CDR3 in amino acids: CASSSTGYNSPLHF. Written as DNA, the CDR3 is TGTGCCAGCAGCTCAACGGGTTATAATTCACCCCTCCACTTT. This chain joins TRBV7-9 and TRBJ1-6; D ambiguous. Germline V lookup: CDR1 SEHNR, CDR2 FQNEAQ (reference sequence). V dropped 4 bases and J dropped 4 bases, with 8 bases sitting between them. The CDR3 is 14 residues long.

The chain employs TRBV7-8 and TRBJ2-2; the D is unclear. Germline loops: CDR1 SGHVS, CDR2 FQNEAQ. The CDR3 totals 13 residues. Trimming left V 5 bases short and J 6 bases short, with 10 bases between. CDR3 bases: TGTGCCAGCAGCCCAAGGGAATCCGGGGAGCTGTTTTTT. As protein: CASSPRESGELFF.

This chain connects TRBV28 to TRBJ2-1; D gene uncertain. The CDR3 totals 17 residues. V was cut by 2 bases and J by 3 bases, with 17 bases left in between. Germline lookup yields CDR1 MDHEN and CDR2 SYDVKM. The CDR3 protein is CASSLIKRVFHYNEQFF. CDR3 DNA: TGTGCCAGCAGTTTAATAAAAAGGGTGTTCCACTACAATGAGCAGTTCTTC.

This clone has only a few counts. The rearrangement links TRBV3-1 (or the pseudogene TRBV3-2) to TRBJ1-3; 9 positions match TRBD1. J was trimmed by 7 bases and V by 1 base; bases with no gene match: 11. CDR3 length: 17 residues. CDR1 and CDR2 (germline): LGHDT, YNNKEL (reference sequence). The DNA of the CDR3 is TGTGCCAGCAGCCAAGTGCCTGGGACAGGGCCCCGCAACACCATATATTTT. This translates into CASSQVPGTGPRNTIYF.

The V and J genes are TRBV5-1 and TRBJ2-7; 7 nucleotides match TRBD1. CDR1 and CDR2 (germline): SGHRS, YFSETQ. The junction had 1 base not matched to a gene; V was cut back by 0 bases and J by 1 base. The CDR3 is 14 amino acids. CDR3 DNA sequence: TGCGCCAGCAGCTTGGTGACAGGGTCCTACGAGCAGTACTTC. Translated: CASSLVTGSYEQYF.

This chain links TRBV27 with TRBJ1-6, with TRBD1 as a possible D gene (5 bases). This CDR3 contains 16 residues. Trimming left V 3 bases short and J 0 bases short, with 9 bases between. Germline-derived CDR1 and CDR2 are MNHEY and SMNVEV (reference sequence). The CDR3 DNA sequence: TGTGCCAGCAGTTTGGGGCTGAGCTCCTATAATTCACCCCTCCACTTT. It yields the protein CASSLGLSSYNSPLHF.

This sequence joins TRBV7-9 and TRBJ2-5, with TRBD1 as a possible D gene (6 bases). The CDR3 loop spans 14 amino acids. CDR1 and CDR2 (germline): SEHNR, FQNEAQ (reference sequence). Trimming left V 5 bases short and J 5 bases short, with 15 bases between. In DNA, the CDR3 is TGTGCCAGCAGCCAACAGGGATGGCGGGAGACCCAGTACTTC. Translated, it gives CASSQQGWRETQYF.

The J gene is TRBJ2-7, the V gene TRBV6-1; TRBD1 agrees at 9 bases. The V segment lost 3 bases and the J segment 2 bases; nucleotides outside the gene matches: 8. CDR1 is MNHNS and CDR2 is SASEGT in the germline V gene. CDR3 length: 16 residues. The CDR3 sequence: CASSDPGTGFPYEQYF. For the CDR3, the DNA is TGTGCCAGCAGTGACCCCGGGACAGGGTTCCCCTACGAGCAGTACTTC.

The CDR3 nucleotides are TGTGCCAGCAAAGCCCCGGCCTCCTACAATGAGCAGTTCTTC. Its protein is CASKAPASYNEQFF. The genes are TRBV27 and TRBJ2-1; unclear D gene. Germline CDR1 and CDR2: MNHEY and SMNVEV (reference sequence). The V end was cut by 7 bases, the J end by 0 bases, with 10 bases between. This CDR3 has 14 amino acids.

The V call is TRBV14, the J call TRBJ2-7; 11 nucleotides line up with TRBD2. J lost 6 bases, V lost 1 base, and 11 bases had no gene match. The CDR3 is 17 amino acids. Germline CDR1 SGHDN, CDR2 FVKESK. The DNA for the CDR3 is TGTGCCAGCAGCCAAGTCTACAATAGCGGGAGGGCTGTCGAGCAGTACTTC. As protein: CASSQVYNSGRAVEQYF.

J is TRBJ2-7 and V is TRBV12-3 or TRBV12-4; the D is unclear. V was trimmed by 3 bases and J by 4 bases, leaving 4 bases between them. The CDR3 is made up of 11 amino acids. The CDR3 loop reads CASSFSYEQYF. CDR3 nucleotide sequence: TGTGCCAGCAGTTTCAGTTACGAGCAGTACTTC.

The genes are TRBV2 and TRBJ2-7, with 7 bases that match TRBD1. There are 13 residues in the CDR3. Germline CDR1 and CDR2: SNHLY and FYNNEI. The V and J ends lost 8 bases and 2 bases, in that order; junction bases with no gene match: 6. The CDR3 region is CASQGQRTYEQYF. In DNA, the CDR3 is TGTGCCAGCCAGGGACAGCGGACCTACGAGCAGTACTTC.

The chain links TRBV2 to TRBJ2-1; 11 positions agree with TRBD2. The germline gives CDR1 SNHLY, CDR2 FYNNEI. Losses at the gene ends were 2 bases for V and 5 bases for J; bases not matched to a gene: 2. The CDR3 totals 15 residues. The DNA of the CDR3 is TGTGCCAGCAGTGAATGGGGACTAGCGGACAATGAGCAGTTCTTC. Translated: CASSEWGLADNEQFF.

In its sample, this clone was seen a few times. V usage is TRBV28 and J usage is TRBJ1-1, with D maybe TRBD1 (6 bases). CDR3 length: 16 residues. Germline lookup yields CDR1 MDHEN and CDR2 SYDVKM. Trimming removed 5 bases at V and 0 bases at J, with 16 bases between. CDR3 sequence reads: CASSPPTDSMNTEAFF. Written as DNA, the CDR3 is TGTGCCAGCAGTCCCCCGACGGACAGCATGAACACTGAAGCTTTCTTT.

The chain employs TRBV6-6 and TRBJ1-1; the D gene is possibly TRBD1 (5 bases). The CDR3 extends over 12 amino acids. Per germline, CDR1 MNHNY and CDR2 SVGAGI (reference sequence). Between the trimmed V and J ends, which lost 5 bases and 4 bases, there was a span of 8 bases. CDR3: CASSQGGTEAFF. CDR3 DNA sequence: TGTGCCAGCAGTCAGGGAGGCACTGAAGCTTTCTTT.

The J gene is TRBJ2-7, the V gene TRBV12-3 or TRBV12-4, with D possibly TRBD1 on 7 matching bases. V was clipped by 6 bases and J by 3 bases, with 12 bases between them. The CDR3 runs 13 residues. The CDR3 DNA reads TGTGCCAGCAGACAGGGGAGGCACTACGAGCAGTACTTC. Protein: CASRQGRHYEQYF.

CDR3 in DNA: TGTGCCAGCTCCATAGGGACAGGGGACGAAAAACTGTTTTTT. Its protein product is CASSIGTGDEKLFF. The rearrangement links TRBV18 to TRBJ1-4; TRBD1 matches at 10 bases. The V gene's germline CDR1 is KGHSH and CDR2 LQKENI. The junction had 6 bases not matched to a gene; V was cut back by 6 bases and J by 8 bases. The CDR3 sequence is 14 residues long.

The V call is TRBV5-4, the J call TRBJ2-3; D might be TRBD2 (5 bases). The ends were cut back, 4 bases at V and 6 bases at J, with 21 bases in the middle. Germline-derived CDR1 and CDR2 are SGHNT and YYREEE (reference sequence). The CDR3 totals 16 residues. In DNA form, the CDR3 reads TGTGCCAGCAGCCTCATGGTAGCGCAGAACGGGGATACGCAGTATTTT. Translated: CASSLMVAQNGDTQYF. The whole variable domain, filled in from reference TRBV5-4 and TRBJ2-3, reads ETGVTQSPTHLIKTRGQQVTLRCSSQSGHNTVSWYQQALGQGPQFIFQYYREEENGRGNFPPRFSGLQFPNYSSELNVNALELDDSALYLCASSLMVAQNGDTQYFGPGTRLTVL.

The DNA for the CDR3 is TGCGCCAGCAGCCCAACGACAGGGGCTGCGAACACTGAAGCTTTCTTT. As protein: CASSPTTGAANTEAFF. The chain combines TRBV5-1 with TRBJ1-1, with TRBD1 matching 8 bases. CDR1 is SGHRS, CDR2 YFSETQ, per germline. CDR3 length: 16 residues. With 4 bases clipped from V and 1 base from J, the junction kept 9 bases outside the gene matches.

J is TRBJ2-2 and V is TRBV28; perhaps TRBD1 as D (6 bases). Germline CDR1 MDHEN, CDR2 SYDVKM. The CDR3 loop spans 19 amino acids. Trimming pared 6 bases from V and 1 base from J, leaving 24 bases between. CDR3 loop: CASSPTPTGDTLNTGELFF. For the CDR3, the DNA is TGTGCCAGCAGCCCCACCCCGACAGGTGATACTTTGAACACCGGGGAGCTGTTTTTT.

The DNA of the CDR3 is TGCGCCAGCAGCGCGCGGACAGGGGGGGCTGAAAAACTGTTTTTT. It codes for CASSARTGGAEKLFF. This chain joins TRBV5-1 and TRBJ1-4; 10 bases are a match to TRBD1. CDR1 is SGHRS, CDR2 YFSETQ, per germline. After removal of 4 bases from V and 7 bases from J, the junction contained 7 bases not matched to a gene. CDR3 length: 15 residues.

This chain links TRBV5-1 with TRBJ2-3; 9 nucleotides match TRBD1. Germline trimming cut 3 bases from V and 0 bases from J; bases unmatched to any gene: 5. CDR3 length: 16 residues. In germline, CDR1 is SGHRS, CDR2 YFSETQ. The CDR3: CASSSGTGTSTDTQYF. The CDR3 DNA reads TGCGCCAGCAGCTCCGGGACAGGGACTAGCACAGATACGCAGTATTTT.

This CDR3 is CASSVMPALTGGRLNEKLFF. CDR3 DNA: TGCGCCAGCAGTGTAATGCCTGCCCTCACGGGGGGTCGCCTTAATGAAAAACTGTTTTTT. J is TRBJ1-4 and V is TRBV10-1; tentative D call: TRBD1 (5 bases). Germline CDR1 reads WNHNN; CDR2 reads SYGVQD (reference sequence). The CDR3 is made up of 20 amino acids. V lost 4 bases and J lost 4, with 28 bases in between.

The rearrangement links TRBV6-6 to TRBJ1-3; no firm D call. Germline loops: CDR1 MNHNY, CDR2 SVGAGI (reference sequence). CDR3 size: 14 residues. Deletions cut 4 bases from V and 2 bases from J, with 9 bases between. This CDR3 reads CASSSDGAGNTIYF. Here the CDR3 DNA reads TGTGCCAGCAGTTCGGACGGAGCTGGAAACACCATATATTTT.

The chain carries TRBV27 and TRBJ1-1; D is unresolved. The V end was cut by 2 bases, the J end by 4 bases, with 8 bases between. Germline CDR1 is MNHEY and CDR2 is SMNVEV (reference sequence). The CDR3 is 13 amino acids. The CDR3 nucleotides read TGTGCCAGCAGTTTACGGGTGAGCACTGAAGCTTTCTTT. It is translated as CASSLRVSTEAFF.

The V call is TRBV5-1, the J call TRBJ2-6; 9 bases map to TRBD1. V lost 3 bases to trimming and J lost 0 bases; unmatched junction nucleotides: 10. This CDR3 is built from 19 residues. Germline lookup yields CDR1 SGHRS and CDR2 YFSETQ. DNA for the CDR3: TGCGCCAGCAGCTCCTCAACAGGGGGCTTGGGCTCTGGGGCCAACGTCCTGACTTTC. Protein product: CASSSSTGGLGSGANVLTF.

This clone was counted once. The chain uses TRBV4-1 and TRBJ2-1, with 10 bases matching TRBD2. This CDR3 is built from 16 residues. The J segment lost 9 bases and the V segment lost 1 base, leaving 9 bases of the junction unmatched. Germline V lookup: CDR1 MGHRA, CDR2 YSYEKL. CDR3 sequence: CASSQGRASGRGEQFF. The CDR3 DNA sequence: TGCGCCAGCAGCCAAGGGAGGGCTAGCGGGAGAGGTGAGCAGTTCTTC.

As to this clone: Other DNA variants within this sample encode the same CDR3. The chain links TRBV11-2 to TRBJ1-2; D unresolved. Germline V gene data show CDR1 as SGHAT and CDR2 as FQNNGV. V shed 1 base and J shed 2 bases, with 11 bases lying between them. This CDR3 comprises 15 residues. As DNA, the CDR3 is TGTGCCAGCAGCTTAGTTGCAGGTGCAAACTATGGCTACACCTTC. It translates to CASSLVAGANYGYTF. The variable domain in full, completed from reference TRBV11-2 and TRBJ1-2, reads EAGVAQSPRYKIIEKRQSVAFWCNPISGHATLYWYQQILGQGPKLLIQFQNNGVVDDSQLPKDRFSAERLKGVDSTLKIQPAKLEDSAVYLCASSLVAGANYGYTFGSGTRLTVV.

V is TRBV28 and J is TRBJ1-2; 7 nucleotides match TRBD1. Germline V lookup: CDR1 MDHEN, CDR2 SYDVKM. Germline trimming cut 4 bases from V and 8 bases from J; bases unmatched to any gene: 10. There are 14 residues in the CDR3. CDR3 nucleotides: TGTGCCAGCAGTTCCACAGGGGCGGCGGGCGGCTACACCTTC. It codes for CASSSTGAAGGYTF.

This chain uses TRBV7-6 with TRBJ2-2, with D maybe TRBD2 (6 bases). CDR1 is SGHVS, CDR2 FNYEAQ, per germline. Deletions cut 5 bases from V and 4 bases from J, with 14 bases between. The CDR3 loop spans 15 amino acids. The CDR3 spells CASSLTTRTTGELFF. CDR3 coding DNA: TGTGCCAGCAGCCTGACGACTAGAACCACCGGGGAGCTGTTTTTT.